This T cell receptor beta chain came from a study of blood T cell repertoires in COVID-19. Overall study context: Sites in the United States, Italy and Spain provided acute and convalescent COVID-19 samples. PBMCs, B-cell-depleted T cells, or T cells were the source of the cDNA or gDNA that made up the material.

After removal of 0 bases from V and 4 bases from J, the junction contained 4 bases not matched to a gene. The CDR3 consists of 15 residues. In germline, CDR1 is SGHNT, CDR2 YYREEE (reference sequence). In the original processing: The assay estimated nucleated cells by amplifying reference gene primers. Measured with immunoSEQ multiplex PCR; TCRdb has only the in-frame clones, and not every one. That table is the source of V, J and clone size, and D and trimming were worked out from the DNA. This sample has around 340,000 clones, with roughly 85% found just once. Grouping used clinical history reported by participants in a survey and questionnaire. Worth noting for this clone: Other DNA sequences in the sample encode the same CDR3.

V gene TRBV5-4 combines with J gene TRBJ2-7, with 10 bases that match TRBD1. The sample was PBMCs or T cells enriched from blood (not recorded which). This clonotype originated in a middle-aged woman with acute COVID-19. The CDR3 spells CASSLAGQGRYEQYF. DNA for the CDR3: TGTGCCAGCAGCTTGGCGGGACAGGGGAGGTACGAGCAGTACTTC.